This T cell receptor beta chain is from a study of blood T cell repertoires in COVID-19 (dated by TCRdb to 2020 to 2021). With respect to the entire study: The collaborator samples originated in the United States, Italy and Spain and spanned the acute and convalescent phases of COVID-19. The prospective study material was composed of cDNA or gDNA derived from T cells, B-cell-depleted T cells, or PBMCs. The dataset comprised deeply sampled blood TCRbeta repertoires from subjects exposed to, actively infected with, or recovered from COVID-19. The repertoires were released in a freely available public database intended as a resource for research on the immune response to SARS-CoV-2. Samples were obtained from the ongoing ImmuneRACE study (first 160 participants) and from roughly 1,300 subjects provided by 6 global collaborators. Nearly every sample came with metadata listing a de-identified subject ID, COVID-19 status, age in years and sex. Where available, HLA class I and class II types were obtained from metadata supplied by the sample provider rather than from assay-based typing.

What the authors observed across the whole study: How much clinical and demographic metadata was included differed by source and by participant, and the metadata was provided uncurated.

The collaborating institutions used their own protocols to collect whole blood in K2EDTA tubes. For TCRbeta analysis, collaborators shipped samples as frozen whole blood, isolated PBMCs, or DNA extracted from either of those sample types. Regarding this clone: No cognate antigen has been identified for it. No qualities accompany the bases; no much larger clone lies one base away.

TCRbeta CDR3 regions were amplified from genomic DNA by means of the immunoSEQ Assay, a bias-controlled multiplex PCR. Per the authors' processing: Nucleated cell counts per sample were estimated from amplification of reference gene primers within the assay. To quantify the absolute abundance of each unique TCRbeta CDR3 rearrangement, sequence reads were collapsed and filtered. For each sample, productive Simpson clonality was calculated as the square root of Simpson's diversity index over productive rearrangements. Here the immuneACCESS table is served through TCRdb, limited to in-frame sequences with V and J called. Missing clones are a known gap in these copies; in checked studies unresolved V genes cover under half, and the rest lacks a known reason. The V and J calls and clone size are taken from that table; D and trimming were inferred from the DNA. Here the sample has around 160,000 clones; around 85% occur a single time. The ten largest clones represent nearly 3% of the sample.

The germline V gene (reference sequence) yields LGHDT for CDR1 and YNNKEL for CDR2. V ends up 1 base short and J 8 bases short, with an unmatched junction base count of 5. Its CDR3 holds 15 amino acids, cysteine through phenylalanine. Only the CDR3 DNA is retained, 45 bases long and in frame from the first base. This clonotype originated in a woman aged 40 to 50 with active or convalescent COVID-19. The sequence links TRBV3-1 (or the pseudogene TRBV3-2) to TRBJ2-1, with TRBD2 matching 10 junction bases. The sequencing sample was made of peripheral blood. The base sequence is TGTGCCAGCAGCCAAGGGCTAGCGGGAGAGGATGAGCAGTTCTTC. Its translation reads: CASSQGLAGEDEQFF.